One sample yielded the 20 T cell receptor beta chains listed below, sequenced in a study of neurological immune-mediated disorders. TCRdb ran MiXCR on the 5' RACE reads and lists one entry per CDR3 protein. The repertoire holds some 47,000 distinct CDR3 sequences, with around 17% as singletons. Sequenced input: PBMCs. These receptors were obtained from a man in his 60s in good health.

This clonotype has at least ten counts. The V call is TRBV20-1, the J call TRBJ2-4; weak D call: TRBD2 (5 bases). Germline V lookup: CDR1 DFQATT, CDR2 SNEGSKA (reference sequence). There are 15 residues in the CDR3. Trimming pared 7 bases from V and 1 base from J, leaving 17 bases between. CDR3 loop: CSVGESASAKNIQYF. CDR3 nucleotides: TGCAGTGTTGGGGAATCGGCTAGCGCCAAAAACATTCAGTACTTC.

This clonotype occurred many times. The chain joins TRBV7-2 to TRBJ2-2, with 7 bases identical to TRBD1. From germline, CDR1 is SGHTA and CDR2 FQGNSA. V lost 2 bases and J lost 3; bases outside the gene matches: 6. There are 16 residues in the CDR3. The CDR3 nucleotides read TGTGCCAGCAGCTTAATGTCACAGGGGTACACCGGGGAGCTGTTTTTT. Protein product: CASSLMSQGYTGELFF.

This clonotype was picked up many times. CDR3 region: CASSLRAGNTEAFF. The CDR3 coding sequence is TGTGCCAGCAGCTTAAGGGCAGGGAACACTGAAGCTTTCTTT. The gene calls are TRBV11-1 and TRBJ1-1; D not resolved. CDR3 size: 14 residues. Looked up from germline, CDR1 is SGHAT and CDR2 is FQDESV (reference sequence). The germline V and J ends were trimmed by 2 bases and 1 base, with 8 bases remaining between them.

This sequence joins TRBV30 and TRBJ2-7; 7 positions agree with TRBD1. The V gene end was trimmed by 8 bases and the J gene end by 3 bases; junction bases not matched to a gene: 10. The CDR3 has 13 residues. Germline assignment: CDR1 GTSNPN and CDR2 SVGIG (reference sequence). CDR3 sequence reads: CAGGQQGLYEQYF. Here the CDR3 DNA reads TGTGCCGGAGGACAACAGGGGCTCTACGAGCAGTACTTC.

The chain has TRBV6-1 and TRBJ2-7; 7 nucleotides line up with TRBD2. Losses at the gene ends were 7 bases for V and 3 bases for J; bases not matched to a gene: 9. Looked up from germline, CDR1 is MNHNS and CDR2 is SASEGT. This CDR3 region has 14 residues. The CDR3 nucleotides read TGTGCCAGCACTAATCCCAGGACTAGCTACGAGCAGTACTTC. Amino acid sequence: CASTNPRTSYEQYF.

This chain connects TRBV28 to TRBJ2-1; a weak D match, TRBD2 (6 bases). Looked up from germline, CDR1 is MDHEN and CDR2 is SYDVKM. The CDR3 has 14 amino acids. V was pared by 7 bases and J by 3 bases, with 13 bases between. The CDR3 protein is CASIDWRGYNEQFF. DNA of the CDR3: TGTGCCAGCATAGACTGGAGGGGCTACAATGAGCAGTTCTTC.

This clonotype occurred many times. The V call is TRBV12-5, the J call TRBJ2-7; D gene uncertain. Per germline, CDR1 LGHNT and CDR2 FRNRAP. The V gene lost 11 bases and the J gene lost 0 bases, with 17 bases spanning the gap. The CDR3 consists of 14 residues. The CDR3 is CAHPEQPYSYEQYF. For the CDR3, the DNA is TGTGCTCATCCTGAGCAGCCGTACTCCTACGAGCAGTACTTC.

The chain carries TRBV20-1 and TRBJ2-1; D unclear. The CDR3 is made up of 16 amino acids. V lost 3 bases to trimming and J lost 0 bases, with 15 bases between them. CDR1 is DFQATT and CDR2 is SNEGSKA in the germline V gene (reference sequence). CDR3 in DNA: TGCAGTGCTAGGAGCCTACGTGGTAACTCCTACAATGAGCAGTTCTTC. Translation: CSARSLRGNSYNEQFF.

This clonotype is classed as medium-sized. The gene calls are TRBV5-6 and TRBJ2-1; D remains ambiguous. The CDR3 is made up of 16 amino acids. Germline V gives CDR1 SGHDT, CDR2 YYEEEE. Trimming left V 0 bases short and J 3 bases short, with 13 bases between. The CDR3 is CASSLGPIADYNEQFF. As DNA, the CDR3 is TGTGCCAGCAGCTTGGGTCCGATAGCAGACTACAATGAGCAGTTCTTC.

Regarding this clonotype: This may arise from a read error, as a much more abundant clone is one base away. V is TRBV7-2 and J is TRBJ2-5; weak D call: TRBD2 (5 bases). Deletions cut 5 bases from V and 4 bases from J, with 20 bases between. The CDR3 spans 16 residues. Germline V gene sequence: CDR1 SGHTA, CDR2 FQGNSA. Here the CDR3 DNA reads TGTGCCAGCAGCCCGTGGTCTCAGTTGGAGGCAGAGACCCAGTACTTC. Amino acids: CASSPWSQLEAETQYF.

In this sample, this clonotype turned up many times. The chain has TRBV28 and TRBJ2-6; possible D gene TRBD1, 6 bases. CDR1 is MDHEN, CDR2 SYDVKM, per germline. With 2 bases removed from V and 9 bases from J, the gap between germline ends came to 11 bases. CDR3 size: 14 residues. CDR3 DNA: TGTGCCAGCAGTTTACAACAGGGTGACAACGTCCTGACTTTC. Protein product: CASSLQQGDNVLTF.

The rearrangement uses TRBV3-1 and TRBJ2-1, with no clear D. There are 12 residues in the CDR3. Germline loops: CDR1 LGHDT, CDR2 YNNKEL (reference sequence). V lost 5 bases and J lost 6, with 8 bases in between. CDR3 coding DNA: TGTGCCAGCAGCAAGCGCGCCAATGAGCAGTTCTTC. Protein product: CASSKRANEQFF.

This clonotype was counted many times. This rearrangement joins TRBV5-1 to TRBJ2-7; D is ambiguous. The germline gives CDR1 SGHRS, CDR2 YFSETQ. This CDR3 has 17 residues. V dropped 0 bases and J dropped 0 bases, with 16 bases sitting between them. The CDR3 loop is CASSLEPFGLSSYEQYF. The DNA for the CDR3 is TGCGCCAGCAGCTTGGAACCTTTCGGGCTAAGCTCCTACGAGCAGTACTTC.

This clonotype was seen at least ten times. The V call is TRBV20-1, the J call TRBJ2-7, with TRBD2 matching 11 bases. The V and J ends lost 4 bases and 3 bases, in that order; junction bases with no gene match: 14. CDR1 and CDR2 (germline): DFQATT, SNEGSKA (reference sequence). The CDR3 is 17 residues long. CDR3 sequence (DNA): TGCAGTGCTACAAGTTGGCTAGCGGGGGGCCGGGACTACGAGCAGTACTTC. This sequence encodes CSATSWLAGGRDYEQYF.

This clonotype was detected many times. The J gene is TRBJ2-7, the V gene TRBV7-6, with D possibly being TRBD2 (6 bases). This CDR3 is built from 15 residues. The V end lost 3 bases, the J end lost 4 bases, and 16 bases lay between the germline ends. CDR1 SGHVS and CDR2 FNYEAQ come from the germline V gene. The CDR3 DNA sequence: TGTGCCAGCAGCTTTGGGGGGACTGGTAATTACGAGCAGTACTTC. Protein: CASSFGGTGNYEQYF.

This clonotype is labeled medium-sized (0.01 to 0.1%). This sequence joins TRBV5-1 and TRBJ2-1; D is ambiguous. The CDR3 is made up of 11 amino acids. Germline V gives CDR1 SGHRS, CDR2 YFSETQ. Trimming left V 0 bases short and J 7 bases short, with 2 bases between. CDR3 DNA: TGCGCCAGCAGCTTGGGGAATGAGCAGTTCTTC. Translated, it gives CASSLGNEQFF.

Many counts were recorded for this clonotype. The CDR3 sequence is CSAPSRQGQWNEQFF. The CDR3 DNA reads TGCAGTGCACCTTCCAGACAGGGTCAGTGGAATGAGCAGTTCTTC. The chain has TRBV20-1 and TRBJ2-1; TRBD1 aligns across 7 bases. This CDR3 has 15 residues. The trim removed 6 bases at V and 7 bases at J, leaving 15 bases unmatched. In germline, CDR1 is DFQATT, CDR2 SNEGSKA (reference sequence).

Regarding this clonotype: The junction shows a germline mismatch at one end, possibly a read error. The rearrangement links TRBV7-9 to TRBJ1-5, with D possibly matching TRBD1 (5 bases). CDR3 length: 14 residues. Germline CDR1 reads SEHNR; CDR2 reads FQNEAQ (reference sequence). The CDR3 DNA is TGTGCCAGCAGTTCAGGGCTCCCCAATCAGCCGCAGCATTTT. It translates to CASSSGLPNQPQHF.

The J gene is TRBJ2-2, the V gene TRBV9; 7 nucleotides agree with TRBD2. With 0 bases clipped from V and 5 bases from J, the junction kept 4 bases outside the gene matches. The length of the CDR3 is 15 residues. Germline lookup yields CDR1 SGDLS and CDR2 YYNGEE. The CDR3 here is CASSVAGLGTGELFF. In DNA form, the CDR3 reads TGTGCCAGCAGCGTAGCCGGACTAGGAACCGGGGAGCTGTTTTTT.

This clonotype was recorded many times. The chain couples TRBV20-1 to TRBJ2-3, with D unresolved. Germline lookup yields CDR1 DFQATT and CDR2 SNEGSKA (reference sequence). The CDR3 totals 13 residues. Trimming shortened V by 4 bases and J by 3 bases, and 11 bases separated the two germline ends. The CDR3 region is CSAKNPPTDTQYF. The CDR3 DNA reads as TGCAGTGCTAAAAACCCGCCGACAGATACGCAGTATTTT.